The source of this TCR beta chain is a study of CD8+ T cells in alopecia areata listed by TCRdb under 2018. Background for the entire study: Treated patients were enrolled in an open-label pilot trial of oral tofacitinib at 5 to 10 mg twice daily for moderate-to-severe alopecia areata. In humans, TCRbeta sequencing was performed on scalp tissue and on sorted CD4+ and CD8+ peripheral blood T cells from healthy controls and from patients with patchy or totalis/universalis alopecia areata. The RNA source kit depended on sample type: the PAXgene miRNA kit for fixed scalp, the miRNeasy kit for PBMCs, and the RNeasy kit for mouse skin. Patients on tofacitinib were biopsied at baseline and after 4 and 24 weeks of treatment, and several of the patients also had a later scalp biopsy. To study T cell clonal expansion in alopecia areata, the researchers applied high-throughput TCRbeta sequencing to both the C3H/HeJ mouse model and human patients. TCRbeta CDR3 regions were amplified by immunoSEQ multiplex PCR with 35 Vbeta forward and 13 Jbeta reverse primers. Scalp clonality was compared across normal scalp (n=4), patchy alopecia areata scalp (n=8), and alopecia totalis/universalis scalp (n=8). Tofacitinib was administered for 6 to 18 months, and 6 months of follow-up off drug were then conducted to assess delayed response and recurrence.

Of note for this clone: Its antigen is unknown. One base away there is no much larger clone; base qualities are not given.

Library construction relied on the immunoSEQ multiplex PCR assay. RNA was extracted from all samples and reverse transcribed into cDNA as template for TCR sequencing. SuperScript III was used to make first-strand cDNA, primed with a 2:1 mix of oligo-dT and random hexamers. A synthetic immune receptor repertoire was used to assess amplification bias, and residual bias was removed computationally. The original methods were these. Raw reads were preprocessed to remove errors, and CDR3 was defined by IMGT conventions from the conserved cysteine to phenylalanine. To get clonality, Shannon entropy was normalized by log2 of the number of productive unique TCRs and the result was subtracted from 1. Whether each scalp clone was CD4 or CD8 was inferred by checking scalp TCRbeta sequences against the CD4 and CD8 repertoires from sorted blood. TCRdb limited this immuneACCESS table to in-frame rearrangements with V and J called. A share of clones is missing; checked studies link under half to unresolved V genes, and the rest is unexplained. The D gene and trimming were derived from the DNA, and the V and J assignments and clone size from that table. The sample table holds 150,000 to 200,000 clones, of which over 55% were seen once. The top ten clonotypes cover around 1.6% of the sample.

What the study reported, not specific to this receptor: TCR sequences shared between patients were less clear than in mice, possibly partly because of HLA diversity in the patient population. Unlike mouse skin, which is dominated by gammadelta T cells, normal human skin has resident alphabeta T cells that are also sequenced, and this complicates analysis of the scalp TCR repertoire. Compared with normal scalp, lesional scalp had higher clonality and more expanded CD8+ clones, particularly in alopecia totalis/universalis, a pattern that suggests antigenic drive.

The sample's time point, from its label and the paper: baseline before oral tofacitinib. Peripheral blood and lesional scalp punch biopsies were obtained from patients with alopecia areata. After PBMCs were isolated by density centrifugation and stained for CD3, CD4 and CD8, a FACSAria was used to sort CD4+ and CD8+ T cells. The input for sequencing was CD4+ T cells sorted from blood, taken at week 0. The receptor comes from a human donor with alopecia areata.

The CDR3 loop reads CASPPPNTGELFF. The bases read TGTGCCAGCCCCCCACCCAACACCGGGGAGCTGTTTTTT. The rearranged segments are TRBV7-9 and TRBJ2-2; no D gene can be assigned with confidence. V is shortened by 8 bases, J by 2 bases, and the region joining them spans 9 bases. The CDR3, from cysteine to phenylalanine, totals 13 residues. Only CDR3 DNA remains: 39 bases, in frame from the first base. Based on the germline V gene (reference sequence), the CDR1 and CDR2 sequences are SEHNR and FQNEAQ.